This T cell receptor (beta chain) was recorded in a study of T-cell memory formation after mild COVID-19. Overall study context: Each donor largely had its own TCR clusters.

Findings of the study overall: Later expanders leaned toward CD4+, whereas clones contracting from day 15 to 85 were balanced CD4/CD8.

Many counts were recorded for this clonotype. Its matching antigen is unknown. CDR3 length: 12 residues. V gave up 5 bases and J gave up 10 bases, with 11 bases separating them. The germline CDR1 and CDR2 sequences are KGHDR and SFDVKD. TCRdb processed the 5' RACE reads anew with MiXCR; each CDR3 protein has one entry. Of 470,000 or so distinct CDR3 sequences listed, roughly 18% are singletons. The sequence came from an adult woman who had mild COVID-19 (a few samples of this study predate the infection). Cell type and time point are not known. The sample consisted of PBMCs or a T cell subset sorted from them (not recorded which). J is TRBJ2-1 and V is TRBV24-1, with D perhaps TRBD1 (5 bases). DNA of the CDR3: TGTGCCACCAGTGCAGGGTTGGGCGAGCAGTTCTTC. This encodes CATSAGLGEQFF.